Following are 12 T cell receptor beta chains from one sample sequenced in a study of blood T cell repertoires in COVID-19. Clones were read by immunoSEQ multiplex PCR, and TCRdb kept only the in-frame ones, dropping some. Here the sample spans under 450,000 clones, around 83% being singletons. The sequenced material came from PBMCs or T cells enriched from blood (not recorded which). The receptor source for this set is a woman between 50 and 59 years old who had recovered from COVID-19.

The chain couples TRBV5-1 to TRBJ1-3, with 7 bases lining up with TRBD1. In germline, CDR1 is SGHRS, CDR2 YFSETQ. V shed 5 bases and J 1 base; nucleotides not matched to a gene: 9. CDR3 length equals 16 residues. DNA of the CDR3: TGCGCCAGCAGAGCAGGGGGATATGGTTCTGGAAACACCATATATTTT. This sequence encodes CASRAGGYGSGNTIYF.

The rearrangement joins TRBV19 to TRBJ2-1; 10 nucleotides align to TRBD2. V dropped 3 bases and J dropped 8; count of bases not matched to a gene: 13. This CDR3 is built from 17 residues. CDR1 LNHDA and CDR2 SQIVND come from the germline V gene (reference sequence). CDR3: CASSIVLSGGASDEQFF. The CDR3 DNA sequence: TGTGCCAGTAGTATTGTGTTGAGCGGGGGGGCTTCGGATGAGCAGTTCTTC.

CDR3 residues: CASSPNRGATEAFF. The CDR3 DNA sequence: TGTGCCAGCAGCCCCAATCGGGGGGCCACTGAAGCTTTCTTT. V is TRBV7-9 and J is TRBJ1-1; TRBD1 might be the D (6 bases). The germline gives CDR1 SEHNR, CDR2 FQNEAQ (reference sequence). Between the trimmed V and J ends, which lost 5 bases and 4 bases, there was a span of 14 bases. This CDR3 spans 14 amino acids.

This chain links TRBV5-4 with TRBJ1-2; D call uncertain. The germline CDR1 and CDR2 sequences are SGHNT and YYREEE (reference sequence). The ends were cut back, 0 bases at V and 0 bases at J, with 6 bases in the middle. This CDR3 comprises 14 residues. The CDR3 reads CASSLDSPNYGYTF. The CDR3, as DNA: TGTGCCAGCAGCTTGGACTCCCCTAACTATGGCTACACCTTC. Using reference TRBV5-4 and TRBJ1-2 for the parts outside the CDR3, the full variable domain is ETGVTQSPTHLIKTRGQQVTLRCSSQSGHNTVSWYQQALGQGPQFIFQYYREEENGRGNFPPRFSGLQFPNYSSELNVNALELDDSALYLCASSLDSPNYGYTFGSGTRLTVV.

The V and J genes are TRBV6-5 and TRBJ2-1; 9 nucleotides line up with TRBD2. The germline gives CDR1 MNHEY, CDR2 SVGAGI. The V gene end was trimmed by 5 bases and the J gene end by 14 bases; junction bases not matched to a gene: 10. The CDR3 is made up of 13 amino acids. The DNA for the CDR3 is TGTGCCAGCAGTCCCTACCCCCTAGCGGGAAAGTTCTTC. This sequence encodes CASSPYPLAGKFF.

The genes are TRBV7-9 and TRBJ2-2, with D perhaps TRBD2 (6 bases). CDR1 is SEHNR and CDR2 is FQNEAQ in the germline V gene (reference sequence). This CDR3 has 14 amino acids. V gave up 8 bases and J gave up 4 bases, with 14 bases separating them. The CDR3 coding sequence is TGTGCCAGCGGACTAAAGGGCAGCACCGGGGAGCTGTTTTTT. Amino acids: CASGLKGSTGELFF.

CDR3 DNA: TGTGCCAGCAGCCGAGCGGGGCTACAGAACACCGGGGAGCTGTTTTTT. Amino acid sequence: CASSRAGLQNTGELFF. The chain uses TRBV7-3 and TRBJ2-2; 7 nucleotides align to TRBD2. V was clipped by 5 bases and J by 1 base; unmatched bases: 7. CDR3 length: 16 residues. Per germline, CDR1 SGHTA and CDR2 FQGTGA.

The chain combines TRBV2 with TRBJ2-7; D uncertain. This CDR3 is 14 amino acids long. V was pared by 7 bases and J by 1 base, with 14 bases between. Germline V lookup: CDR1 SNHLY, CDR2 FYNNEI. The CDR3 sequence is CASTPTHVSYEQYF. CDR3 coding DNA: TGTGCCAGCACACCGACTCACGTTTCCTACGAGCAGTACTTC. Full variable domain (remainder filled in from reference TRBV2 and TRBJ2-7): EPEVTQTPSHQVTQMGQEVILRCVPISNHLYFYWYRQILGQKVEFLVSFYNNEISEKSEIFDDQFSVERPDGSNFTLKIRSTKLEDSAMYFCASTPTHVSYEQYFGPGTRLTVT.

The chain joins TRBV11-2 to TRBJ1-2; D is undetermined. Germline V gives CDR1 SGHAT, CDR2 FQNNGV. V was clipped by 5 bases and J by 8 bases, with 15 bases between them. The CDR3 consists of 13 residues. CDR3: CASSLGEKGGYTF. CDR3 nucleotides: TGTGCCAGCAGCCTGGGAGAAAAGGGCGGCTACACCTTC. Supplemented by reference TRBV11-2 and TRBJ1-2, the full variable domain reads EAGVAQSPRYKIIEKRQSVAFWCNPISGHATLYWYQQILGQGPKLLIQFQNNGVVDDSQLPKDRFSAERLKGVDSTLKIQPAKLEDSAVYLCASSLGEKGGYTFGSGTRLTVV.

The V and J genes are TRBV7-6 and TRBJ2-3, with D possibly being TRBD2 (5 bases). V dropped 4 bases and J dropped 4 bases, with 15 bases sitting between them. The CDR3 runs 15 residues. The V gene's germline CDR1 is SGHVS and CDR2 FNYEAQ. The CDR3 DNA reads TGTGCCAGCAGCTCATGGTCGGCGGGCCCAGATACGCAGTATTTT. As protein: CASSSWSAGPDTQYF.

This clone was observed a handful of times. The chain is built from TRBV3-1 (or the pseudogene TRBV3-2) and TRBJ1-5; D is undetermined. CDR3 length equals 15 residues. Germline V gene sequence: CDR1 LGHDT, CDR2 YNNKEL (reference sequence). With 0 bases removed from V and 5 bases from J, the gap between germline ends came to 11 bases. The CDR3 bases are TGTGCCAGCAGCCAAGAAATAGGGCGGGATCAGCCCCAGCATTTT. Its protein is CASSQEIGRDQPQHF.

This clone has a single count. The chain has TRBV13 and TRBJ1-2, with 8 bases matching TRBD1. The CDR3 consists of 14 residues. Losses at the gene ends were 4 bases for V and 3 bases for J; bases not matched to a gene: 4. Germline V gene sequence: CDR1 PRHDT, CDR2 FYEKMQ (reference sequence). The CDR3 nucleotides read TGTGCCAGCAGCTCGGGACAGGCTTACTATGGCTACACCTTC. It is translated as CASSSGQAYYGYTF.